This T cell receptor beta chain was profiled in a study of blood T cell repertoires in COVID-19. Study overall: PBMCs, B-cell-depleted T cells, or T cells provided the cDNA or gDNA that made up the material.

Repertoires were generated with immunoSEQ multiplex PCR, while TCRdb's copy carries only in-frame clones and drops some. The table has just over 80,000 clones, more than 85% seen once. CDR1 SGHDN and CDR2 FVKESK come from the germline V gene. The CDR3 has 15 residues. Trimming removed 3 bases from V and 3 bases from J; junction bases left unmatched: 7. The chain employs TRBV14 and TRBJ2-7; 8 positions agree with TRBD2. Sequenced material: PBMCs or T cells enriched from blood (not recorded which). The TCR sequence derives from a woman aged 45-65 years with acute COVID-19. Here the CDR3 reads CASSQVLADVYEQYF. CDR3 nucleotides: TGTGCCAGCAGCCAGGTACTAGCGGACGTCTACGAGCAGTACTTC.